The 9 T cell receptor beta chains below all came from one sample that was sequenced in a study of cytomegalovirus exposure and HLA in healthy donors. TCRdb keeps only in-frame clones here, not all; method: immunoSEQ multiplex PCR. Seen here are 150,000 or so clones, 94% observed once, and the top ten hold approximately 2%. Material: PBMCs. The source is a young man in good health and CMV-seropositive.

The chain combines TRBV7-9 with TRBJ2-1; 13 nucleotides agree with TRBD2. Germline values: CDR1 SEHNR, CDR2 FQNEAQ (reference sequence). Germline trimming cut 4 bases from V and 7 bases from J; bases unmatched to any gene: 7. The CDR3 contains 16 residues. CDR3 protein: CASSSGGLAGDNEQFF. As DNA, the CDR3 is TGTGCCAGCAGCTCCGGAGGACTAGCGGGAGATAATGAGCAGTTCTTC. The whole variable domain, filled in from reference TRBV7-9 and TRBJ2-1, reads DTGVSQNPRHKITKRGQNVTFRCDPISEHNRLYWYRQTLGQGPEFLTYFQNEAQLEKSRLLSDRFSAERPKGSFSTLEIQRTEQGDSAMYLCASSSGGLAGDNEQFFGPGTRLTVL.

Only one count was recorded for this clone. The chain uses TRBV19 and TRBJ2-7; 8 bases align to TRBD1. CDR1 LNHDA and CDR2 SQIVND come from the germline V gene (reference sequence). The CDR3 covers 14 residues. Unmatched junction bases numbered 6, after V lost 5 bases and J lost 3 bases. Here the CDR3 reads CASSGTGKGYEQYF. The CDR3 bases are TGTGCCAGTAGTGGGACAGGTAAAGGCTACGAGCAGTACTTC.

The chain combines TRBV9 with TRBJ1-1; TRBD1 might be the D (6 bases). Germline V CDR1 and CDR2: SGDLS, YYNGEE. The CDR3 has 14 residues. V was trimmed by 0 bases and J by 3 bases, leaving 9 bases between them. The CDR3 bases are TGTGCCAGCAGCGTAGCAGGACAGTACACTGAAGCTTTCTTT. It is translated as CASSVAGQYTEAFF.

The rearrangement joins TRBV7-2 to TRBJ2-3; a possible D gene is TRBD2 (6 bases). Germline lookup yields CDR1 SGHTA and CDR2 FQGNSA. The CDR3 has 14 amino acids. Trimming took 6 bases from V and 2 from J, leaving 12 bases between them. This CDR3 reads CASRRGRNTDTQYF. The DNA for the CDR3 is TGTGCCAGCAGGCGGGGCAGGAACACAGATACGCAGTATTTT.

V usage is TRBV28 and J usage is TRBJ2-2; D gene ambiguous. Trimming shortened V by 4 bases and J by 1 base, and 7 bases separated the two germline ends. Germline-derived CDR1 and CDR2 are MDHEN and SYDVKM. This CDR3 has 14 amino acids. The CDR3 DNA reads as TGTGCCAGCAGTTCCAGAATGAACACCGGGGAGCTGTTTTTT. Its protein is CASSSRMNTGELFF.

The chain has TRBV28 and TRBJ2-5; TRBD2 matches at 7 bases. In germline, CDR1 is MDHEN, CDR2 SYDVKM. The CDR3 spans 14 residues. The J segment lost 5 bases and the V segment lost 4 bases, leaving 7 bases of the junction unmatched. DNA for the CDR3: TGTGCCAGCAGTTGGGCGGGAGTCAGGGAGACCCAGTACTTC. Encoded protein: CASSWAGVRETQYF.

The chain links TRBV27 to TRBJ2-1; D is perhaps TRBD2 (6 bases). Germline loops: CDR1 MNHEY, CDR2 SMNVEV (reference sequence). V gave up 2 bases and J gave up 7 bases, with 15 bases separating them. CDR3 length: 15 residues. The CDR3 loop is CASSLIAESRNEQFF. CDR3 coding DNA: TGTGCCAGCAGTTTAATAGCGGAAAGCCGGAATGAGCAGTTCTTC.

Only a few counts were recorded for this clone. The gene calls are TRBV7-9 and TRBJ1-1, with 11 bases matching TRBD1. Germline V gene data show CDR1 as SEHNR and CDR2 as FQNEAQ (reference sequence). Trimming removed 10 bases from V and 4 bases from J; junction bases left unmatched: 20. The CDR3 totals 18 residues. The CDR3 coding sequence is TGTGCCACTGAAGCGCCTGGACAGGGGGCGAAGGGGGGCACTGAAGCTTTCTTT. It codes for CATEAPGQGAKGGTEAFF.

The chain is built from TRBV27 and TRBJ2-3, with D possibly matching TRBD2 (5 bases). Germline V lookup: CDR1 MNHEY, CDR2 SMNVEV (reference sequence). V gave up 0 bases and J gave up 2 bases, with 6 bases separating them. The CDR3 length is 14 residues. CDR3 in amino acids: CASSLSGDTDTQYF. The DNA of the CDR3 is TGTGCCAGCAGTTTATCGGGAGACACAGATACGCAGTATTTT.